This T cell receptor (beta chain) is drawn from a study of tumor T cells in aggressive B-cell lymphoma (TCRdb year 2017). The method was the immunoSEQ multiplex PCR assay. TCRdb re-hosts the immuneACCESS table, in-frame sequences only. Its copies lack some clones; in the studies checked, an unresolved V gene accounts for under half of them, and the cause for the rest is not known. Present in this sample are just under 10,000 clones, roughly 85% of which were seen just once. The top ten clonotypes cover more than 4% of the sample. The junction shows trimming of 0 bases on V and 3 bases on J, and the gene matches do not reach 8 bases of it. The germline V gene sets CDR1 to SGHNT and CDR2 to YENEEA. Inclusive of the bounding cysteine and phenylalanine, the CDR3 is 17 residues long. CDR3 DNA is the only sequence kept; it has 51 bases, read in frame from the first base. Comment on this clone: There is no known antigen for this receptor. No much larger clonotype is one base removed from it; base qualities were not supplied.

The V and J segments used are TRBV11-3 and TRBJ2-5; 9 bases in the middle match TRBD1. The sample was tumor tissue. This clonotype was sampled from an adult with diffuse large B cell lymphoma. The sequence in DNA is TGTGCCAGCAGCTTAGAGGGGACAGGGCTGACAAAAGAGACCCAGTACTTC. The encoded protein is CASSLEGTGLTKETQYF.